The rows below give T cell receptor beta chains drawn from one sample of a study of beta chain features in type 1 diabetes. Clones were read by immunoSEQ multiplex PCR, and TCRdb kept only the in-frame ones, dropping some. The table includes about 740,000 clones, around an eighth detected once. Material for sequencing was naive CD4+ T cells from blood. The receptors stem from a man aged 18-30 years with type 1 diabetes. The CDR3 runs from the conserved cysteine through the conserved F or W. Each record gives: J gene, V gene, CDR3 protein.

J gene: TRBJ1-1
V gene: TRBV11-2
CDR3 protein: CATVGYTEAFF

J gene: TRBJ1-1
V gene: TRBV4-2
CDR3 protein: CASSQEAQGFAEAFF

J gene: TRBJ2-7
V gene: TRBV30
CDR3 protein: CAGGQTYEQYF

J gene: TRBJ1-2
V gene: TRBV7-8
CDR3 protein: CASSLVSGSGYGYTF

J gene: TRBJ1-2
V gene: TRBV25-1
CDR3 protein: CASSDPQTYGYTF

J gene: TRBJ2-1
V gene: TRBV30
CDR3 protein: CAWIGTSGGATFF

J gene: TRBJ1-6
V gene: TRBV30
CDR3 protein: CAWSVGARSPLHF

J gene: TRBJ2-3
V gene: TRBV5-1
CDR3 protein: CASRGTGRGGTDTQYF

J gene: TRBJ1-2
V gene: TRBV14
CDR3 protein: CASSLQTGAYGYTF

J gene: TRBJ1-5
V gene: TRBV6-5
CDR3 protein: CASSPDGASPQHF